This T cell receptor beta chain came from a study of blood T cells in healthy people across ages. As for the study in general: Template switching recovered approximately one barcoded beta molecule for every two T cells. Whole-study findings and limits: Naive CD4+ cell counts and diversity both ran higher in long-lived than in aged donors. When one million T cells were used, diversity estimates were thought to be underestimates.

Combining a sample-barcoded 5' primer with a J-beta primer mix, a second PCR ran for about 6 to 12 cycles. Each cDNA molecule was tagged by a template-switch adaptor that had 12 random nucleotides. TCRdb used MiXCR to reprocess the 5' RACE reads, holding one entry per CDR3 protein. The data contain some 1.7 million distinct CDR3 sequences, roughly 27% of them seen just once; the ten biggest clones take up about 8%. On this clonotype: The antigen is not known.

Germline V gene sequence: CDR1 SGHNT, CDR2 YYREEE (reference sequence). V was shortened by 4 bases and J by 4 bases, with 10 bases between the two germline ends. This CDR3 has 13 residues. This chain links TRBV5-4 with TRBJ2-3; D call uncertain. Sequencing used blood. The TCR sequence derives from a woman in her 30s in good health. CDR3 DNA sequence: TGTGCCAGCAGCATCGCAAACTCAGATACGCAGTATTTT. This codes for CASSIANSDTQYF.